Presented here are 31 T cell receptor beta chains from one specimen sequenced in a study of identical twins. TCRdb reprocessed the 5' RACE reads via MiXCR and lists one record per CDR3 protein. The sample carries approximately 1.8 million distinct CDR3 sequences, under 35% recorded once. The sample comprised cord blood. The source is a newborn girl in good health.

This rearrangement joins TRBV5-1 to TRBJ2-1; TRBD2 matches 14 bases. CDR3 length: 17 residues. V gave up 4 bases and J gave up 11 bases; unmatched junction bases: 14. Germline CDR1 reads SGHRS; CDR2 reads YFSETQ. CDR3 DNA: TGCGCCAGCAGCGTCCCAACCGGGACTAGCGGGGGAGTGAAGCAGTTCTTC. Its translation is CASSVPTGTSGGVKQFF.

The chain joins TRBV6-7 to TRBJ2-1; D gene uncertain. TRBV6-7 is known as an ORF, though its function is uncertain. CDR3 size: 14 residues. Trimming took 4 bases from V and 9 from J, leaving 16 bases between them. The CDR3 spells CASSFGRSEGEQFF. CDR3 sequence (DNA): TGTGCCAGCAGTTTTGGCAGGTCTGAAGGTGAGCAGTTCTTC.

A word on this clonotype: One end of the junction fails to match germline, which may point to a read error. The gene calls are TRBV2 and TRBJ2-5; D uncertain. CDR1 is SNHLY and CDR2 is FYNNEI in the germline V gene. This CDR3 has 15 residues. CDR3 DNA: TGTGCCAGTAGTGAAGCGCGCGGCCTCCAAGAGACCCAGTACTTC. It yields the protein CASSEARGLQETQYF.

This chain connects TRBV29-1 to TRBJ2-4; D is perhaps TRBD1 or TRBD2 (6 bases each). The tail of the sequence fits TRBJ2-7 better, so the J call may be wrong. Germline CDR1 reads SQVTM; CDR2 reads ANQGSEA. The CDR3 has 15 residues. CDR3 in amino acids: CSVEFVGGYQYEQYF. CDR3 DNA sequence: TGCAGCGTTGAATTCGTAGGGGGGTACCAATACGAGCAGTACTTC.

This chain joins TRBV10-3 and TRBJ1-2; D is ambiguous. V was cut by 10 bases and J by 6 bases, with 9 bases left in between. Germline CDR1 reads ENHRY; CDR2 reads SYGVKD. The CDR3 spans 10 residues. The CDR3 loop reads CATRRNGYTF. Written as DNA, the CDR3 is TGTGCCACCCGAAGGAATGGCTACACCTTC.

This rearrangement joins TRBV6-2 or TRBV6-3 to TRBJ2-3, with 9 bases fitting TRBD2. The germline V gene encodes CDR1 MNHEY and CDR2 SVGEGT. The V gene end was trimmed by 8 bases and the J gene end by 4 bases; junction bases not matched to a gene: 7. The CDR3 covers 14 residues. CDR3 DNA sequence: TGTGCCAGCGGTTCTAGCGGGACCCCAGATACGCAGTATTTT. It codes for CASGSSGTPDTQYF.

The CDR3 region has the DNA TGTGCCAGCAGTTGGGCGGGGACCCTCTCTGGGGCCAACGTCCTGACTTTC. It is translated as CASSWAGTLSGANVLTF. The chain has TRBV28 and TRBJ2-6; a possible D gene is TRBD2 (6 bases). V was trimmed by 4 bases and J by 0 bases, leaving 13 bases between them. CDR3 size: 17 residues. Germline values: CDR1 MDHEN, CDR2 SYDVKM.

In its sample, this clonotype was seen a few times. This rearrangement joins TRBV9 to TRBJ2-6, with 11 bases that match TRBD1. The CDR3 loop spans 18 amino acids. The junction had 9 bases not matched to a gene; V was cut back by 3 bases and J by 4 bases. CDR1 and CDR2 from the germline V gene are SGDLS and YYNGEE. CDR3 DNA: TGTGCCAGCAGCGCCAGGACAGGGGGCGCGAGCGGGGCCAACGTCCTGACTTTC. Translating gives CASSARTGGASGANVLTF.

V and J are TRBV7-7 and TRBJ2-5; D is perhaps TRBD1 (6 bases). The germline V gene encodes CDR1 SSHAT and CDR2 FNYEAQ (reference sequence). V was cut by 5 bases and J by 0 bases, with 10 bases left in between. This CDR3 is 14 amino acids long. The CDR3 bases are TGTGCCAGCAGCCCGGACAGAAACCAAGAGACCCAGTACTTC. This encodes CASSPDRNQETQYF.

The chain employs TRBV5-1 and TRBJ1-2, with 8 nucleotides matching TRBD1. Germline V gene data show CDR1 as SGHRS and CDR2 as YFSETQ. The ends lost 7 bases at V and 6 bases at J; junction bases unmatched: 14. This CDR3 has 15 amino acids. The chain's CDR3 is CASDPGTGEVDGYTF. CDR3 DNA: TGCGCCAGCGACCCCGGGACAGGAGAGGTAGATGGCTACACCTTC.

This rearrangement joins TRBV20-1 to TRBJ2-1; the D gene is possibly TRBD1 (6 bases). V was trimmed by 5 bases and J by 4 bases, leaving 15 bases between them. Germline V gene lookup returns CDR1 DFQATT and CDR2 SNEGSKA (reference sequence). The length of the CDR3 is 14 residues. The DNA of the CDR3 is TGCAGTGCTCTCCGGGTAGGGGGTTACAATGAGCAGTTCTTC. Its translation is CSALRVGGYNEQFF.

The chain recombines TRBV20-1 with TRBJ2-1; 9 nucleotides align to TRBD2. Germline assignment: CDR1 DFQATT and CDR2 SNEGSKA (reference sequence). V trimming: 0 bases; J trimming: 9 bases; junction bases outside the gene matches: 12. The CDR3 loop spans 16 amino acids. CDR3 sequence: CSARDPVAGAGAEQFF. In DNA, the CDR3 is TGCAGTGCTAGAGATCCGGTAGCGGGAGCCGGGGCTGAGCAGTTCTTC.

The chain links TRBV5-6 to TRBJ2-3, with TRBD1 matching over 8 bases. This CDR3 comprises 15 residues. V lost 6 bases, J lost 1 base, and 7 bases stayed unmatched. Germline values: CDR1 SGHDT, CDR2 YYEEEE. The CDR3 reads CASNLLDRGTDTQYF. CDR3 bases: TGTGCCAGCAACTTATTGGACAGGGGCACAGATACGCAGTATTTT.

A few counts support this clonotype. The chain links TRBV6-1 to TRBJ2-7, with 7 bases fitting TRBD1. CDR1 is MNHNS and CDR2 is SASEGT in the germline V gene. The CDR3 is 16 residues long. Unmatched junction bases numbered 8, after V lost 0 bases and J lost 3 bases. The CDR3 sequence is CASSEALGQIIYEQYF. In DNA, the CDR3 is TGTGCCAGCAGTGAAGCCTTGGGACAGATCATCTACGAGCAGTACTTC.

CDR3 bases: TGTGCCAGCAGTACAAAACACTACAATGAGCAGTACTTC. This gives the protein CASSTKHYNEQYF. The rearrangement links TRBV12-3 or TRBV12-4 to TRBJ2-4; D call uncertain. The CDR3 spans 13 residues. V lost 5 bases, J lost 13 bases, and 18 bases lay in between.

This clonotype came up many times. V usage is TRBV11-2 and J usage is TRBJ2-3; 7 nucleotides agree with TRBD2. Germline CDR1 and CDR2: SGHAT and FQNNGV. The length of the CDR3 is 13 residues. After removal of 8 bases from V and 5 bases from J, the junction contained 7 bases not matched to a gene. In DNA form, the CDR3 reads TGTGCCAGCCCTACTAGCGAGGGAGATACGCAGTATTTT. Translating gives CASPTSEGDTQYF.

A few counts support this clonotype. The rearrangement uses TRBV15 and TRBJ2-3, with D uncertain. V lost 3 bases to trimming and J lost 1 base, with 8 bases between them. Germline values: CDR1 LNHNV, CDR2 YYDKDF (reference sequence). There are 14 residues in the CDR3. The CDR3 protein is CATSRRTGTDTQYF. CDR3 in DNA: TGTGCCACCAGCAGGAGAACCGGCACAGATACGCAGTATTTT.

The J gene is TRBJ2-2, the V gene TRBV4-2; D may be TRBD1 (7 bases). In germline, CDR1 is LGHNA, CDR2 YNFKEQ. This CDR3 comprises 17 residues. Trimming cost V 4 bases and J 5 bases, with 20 bases left between them. CDR3 amino acids: CASSPKIGAGGTGELFF. For the CDR3, the DNA is TGTGCCAGCAGCCCGAAGATCGGGGCAGGGGGGACCGGGGAGCTGTTTTTT.

The chain uses TRBV7-2 and TRBJ2-1, with TRBD2 as a possible D gene (5 bases). The CDR3 is made up of 15 amino acids. V was cut by 4 bases and J by 5 bases, with 15 bases left in between. CDR1 SGHTA and CDR2 FQGNSA come from the germline V gene. CDR3 region: CASSSPRGLHNEQFF. The CDR3 DNA reads TGTGCCAGCAGCTCACCGAGAGGGCTACACAATGAGCAGTTCTTC.

This sequence joins TRBV18 and TRBJ2-5; TRBD2 agrees at 11 bases. Near its end, the DNA agrees better with TRBJ2-7, so the J call may be wrong. The CDR3 extends over 18 amino acids. Germline V lookup: CDR1 KGHSH, CDR2 LQKENI. The CDR3 loop is CASSPGLSGLAGYYEQYF. For the CDR3, the DNA is TGTGCCAGCTCACCAGGCTTATCAGGACTAGCGGGCTACTACGAGCAGTACTTC.

V usage is TRBV5-8 and J usage is TRBJ2-3, with D perhaps given as TRBD1 or TRBD2 (5 bases each). V was shortened by 4 bases and J by 8 bases, with 17 bases between the two germline ends. Germline values: CDR1 SGHTS, CDR2 YDEGEE. The CDR3 has 14 amino acids. The CDR3 spells CASSPGRRHGTQYF. In DNA form, the CDR3 reads TGTGCCAGCAGCCCGGGGCGCCGCCACGGTACGCAGTATTTT.

In this sample, this clonotype turned up many times. CDR3 residues: CASRVAGEILKEQFF. The CDR3 DNA follows: TGTGCCAGCAGAGTAGCGGGAGAAATTCTTAAGGAGCAGTTCTTC. The chain recombines TRBV28 with TRBJ2-1; TRBD2 agrees at 9 bases. The CDR3 has 15 amino acids. CDR1 is MDHEN, CDR2 SYDVKM, per germline. V was clipped by 6 bases and J by 10 bases; unmatched bases: 13.

In this sample, this clonotype turned up a few times. The gene calls are TRBV7-9 and TRBJ2-5, with 10 nucleotides matching TRBD2. This CDR3 is 16 amino acids long. The trim removed 1 base at V and 4 bases at J, leaving 6 bases unmatched. Germline V gene data show CDR1 as SEHNR and CDR2 as FQNEAQ (reference sequence). CDR3 in amino acids: CASSLGLAGDGETQYF. The CDR3 DNA reads TGTGCCAGCAGCTTAGGGCTAGCGGGAGATGGAGAGACCCAGTACTTC.

This chain connects TRBV7-9 to TRBJ2-1; perhaps TRBD2 as D (5 bases). In germline, CDR1 is SEHNR, CDR2 FQNEAQ (reference sequence). V lost 5 bases and J lost 8, with 16 bases in between. The CDR3 runs 14 residues. The CDR3 protein is CASSPRTVLYEQFF. CDR3 DNA sequence: TGTGCCAGCAGCCCCCGGACTGTTTTGTATGAGCAGTTCTTC.

This clonotype has just a few counts. The CDR3 region has the DNA TGCGCCAGCAGCCAAGAGTGGGCTAGCGGGAGAGGCGACATTCAGTACTTC. Its protein is CASSQEWASGRGDIQYF. The chain recombines TRBV4-1 with TRBJ2-4; 10 bases are a match to TRBD2. V shed 0 bases, J shed 8 bases, and the junction held 10 bases outside the gene matches. This CDR3 is 17 amino acids long. Germline-derived CDR1 and CDR2 are MGHRA and YSYEKL.

This clonotype was seen more than once but under ten times. The chain employs TRBV7-2 and TRBJ2-6; TRBD2 agrees at 10 bases. The V gene end was trimmed by 0 bases and the J gene end by 3 bases; junction bases not matched to a gene: 2. This CDR3 is 17 amino acids long. Germline V gives CDR1 SGHTA, CDR2 FQGNSA. CDR3 nucleotides: TGTGCCAGCAGCTTAGCAGCGGGAGGGCTTGGGGCCAACGTCCTGACTTTC. It encodes CASSLAAGGLGANVLTF.

This clonotype was detected ten times or more. This chain connects TRBV5-1 to TRBJ2-7, with 7 nucleotides matching TRBD2. Germline CDR1 reads SGHRS; CDR2 reads YFSETQ. CDR3 size: 14 residues. J was trimmed by 4 bases and V by 2 bases; bases with no gene match: 6. The DNA for the CDR3 is TGCGCCAGCAGCTTTGGGGGGGGTGCTTACGAGCAGTACTTC. Amino acids: CASSFGGGAYEQYF.

A note on this clonotype: Its ends do not fully match the called genes, so a read error is possible. V and J are TRBV5-5 and TRBJ2-3; no reliable D call. This CDR3 spans 14 amino acids. Germline values: CDR1 SGHKS, CDR2 YYEKEE (reference sequence). CDR3 DNA: TGTACCAGCAGCTTGGATCCCCTCACAGATACGCAGTATTTT. Amino acid sequence: CTSSLDPLTDTQYF.

The chain is built from TRBV20-1 and TRBJ1-3; no clear D gene. Trimming took 1 base from V and 0 from J, leaving 7 bases between them. The CDR3 consists of 14 residues. Germline CDR1 is DFQATT and CDR2 is SNEGSKA (reference sequence). Here the CDR3 DNA reads TGCAGTGCTAGAGCTCACAGCTCTGGAAACACCATATATTTT. Amino acids: CSARAHSSGNTIYF.

This clonotype was observed a few times. The chain employs TRBV20-1 and TRBJ2-3; maybe TRBD1 (6 bases). This CDR3 has 15 residues. Between the trimmed V and J ends, which lost 4 bases and 4 bases, there was a span of 18 bases. Germline values: CDR1 DFQATT, CDR2 SNEGSKA (reference sequence). The CDR3 spells CSATRVGAISDTQYF. Written as DNA, the CDR3 is TGCAGTGCTACAAGGGTGGGGGCCATTTCAGATACGCAGTATTTT.

The genes are TRBV7-8 and TRBJ2-6, with 7 bases that match TRBD1. CDR3 size: 15 residues. Germline CDR1 is SGHVS and CDR2 is FQNEAQ. With 4 bases clipped from V and 5 bases from J, the junction kept 5 bases outside the gene matches. DNA of the CDR3: TGTGCCAGCAGCTCCGGGACAGTCCGGGCCAACGTCCTGACTTTC. It translates to CASSSGTVRANVLTF.